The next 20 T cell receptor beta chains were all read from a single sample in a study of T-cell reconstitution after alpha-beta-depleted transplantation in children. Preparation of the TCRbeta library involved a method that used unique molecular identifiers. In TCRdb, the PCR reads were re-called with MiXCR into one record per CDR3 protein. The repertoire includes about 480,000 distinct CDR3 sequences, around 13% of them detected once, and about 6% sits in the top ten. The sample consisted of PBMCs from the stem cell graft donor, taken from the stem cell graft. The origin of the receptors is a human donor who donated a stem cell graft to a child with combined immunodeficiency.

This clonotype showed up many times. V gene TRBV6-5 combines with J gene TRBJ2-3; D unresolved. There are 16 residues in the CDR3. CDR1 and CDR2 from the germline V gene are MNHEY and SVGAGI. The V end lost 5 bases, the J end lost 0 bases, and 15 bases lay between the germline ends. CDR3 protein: CASSRLPRQSTDTQYF. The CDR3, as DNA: TGTGCCAGCAGTCGACTCCCACGTCAAAGCACAGATACGCAGTATTTT.

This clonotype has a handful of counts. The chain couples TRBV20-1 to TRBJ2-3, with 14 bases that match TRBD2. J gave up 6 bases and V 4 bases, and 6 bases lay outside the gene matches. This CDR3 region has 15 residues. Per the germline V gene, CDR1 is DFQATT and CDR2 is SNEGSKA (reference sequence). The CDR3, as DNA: TGCAGTGCTAACCAGGGGACTAGCGGGGGTGATACGCAGTATTTT. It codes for CSANQGTSGGDTQYF.

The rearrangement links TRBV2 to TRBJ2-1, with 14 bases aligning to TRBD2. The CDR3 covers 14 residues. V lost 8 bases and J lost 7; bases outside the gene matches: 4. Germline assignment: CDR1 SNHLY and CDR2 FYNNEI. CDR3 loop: CASFRLAGGNEQFF. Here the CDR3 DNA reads TGTGCCAGCTTCAGACTAGCGGGGGGGAATGAGCAGTTCTTC.

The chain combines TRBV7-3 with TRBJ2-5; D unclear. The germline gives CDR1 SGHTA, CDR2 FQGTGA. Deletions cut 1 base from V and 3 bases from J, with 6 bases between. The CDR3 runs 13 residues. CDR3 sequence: CASSLSVEETQYF. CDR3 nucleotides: TGTGCCAGCAGCTTAAGTGTGGAAGAGACCCAGTACTTC.

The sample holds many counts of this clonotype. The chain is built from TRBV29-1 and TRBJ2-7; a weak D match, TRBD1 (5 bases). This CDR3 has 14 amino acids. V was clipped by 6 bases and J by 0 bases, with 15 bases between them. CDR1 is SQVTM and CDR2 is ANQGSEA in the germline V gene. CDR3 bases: TGCAGCGTCGAACTATTGACAGCCTCCTACGAGCAGTACTTC. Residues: CSVELLTASYEQYF.

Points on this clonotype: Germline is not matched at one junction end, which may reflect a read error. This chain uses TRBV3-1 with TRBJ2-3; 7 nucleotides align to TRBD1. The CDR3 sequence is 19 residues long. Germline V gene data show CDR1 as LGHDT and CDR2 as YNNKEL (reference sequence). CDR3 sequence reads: CACSQDEGQRTGPGDTQYF. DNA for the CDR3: TGTGCCTGCAGCCAAGACGAGGGACAGCGTACAGGACCGGGAGATACGCAGTATTTT.

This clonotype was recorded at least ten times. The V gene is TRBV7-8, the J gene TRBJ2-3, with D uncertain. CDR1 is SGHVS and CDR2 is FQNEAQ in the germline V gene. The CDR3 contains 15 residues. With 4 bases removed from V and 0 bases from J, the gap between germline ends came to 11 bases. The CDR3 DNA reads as TGTGCCAGCAGCTCTGGACGGGCGAGCACAGATACGCAGTATTTT. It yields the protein CASSSGRASTDTQYF.

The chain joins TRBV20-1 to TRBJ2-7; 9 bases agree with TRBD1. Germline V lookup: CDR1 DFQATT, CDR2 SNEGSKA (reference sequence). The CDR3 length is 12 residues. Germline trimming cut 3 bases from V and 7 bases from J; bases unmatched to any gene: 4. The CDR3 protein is CSARQTGGEQYF. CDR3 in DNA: TGCAGTGCTAGGCAGACAGGGGGTGAGCAGTACTTC.

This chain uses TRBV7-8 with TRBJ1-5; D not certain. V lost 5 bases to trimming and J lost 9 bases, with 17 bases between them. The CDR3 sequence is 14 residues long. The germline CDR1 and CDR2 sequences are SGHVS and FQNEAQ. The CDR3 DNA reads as TGTGCCAGCAGCCCCGGACTGACGGCGGTGCCCCAGCATTTT. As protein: CASSPGLTAVPQHF.

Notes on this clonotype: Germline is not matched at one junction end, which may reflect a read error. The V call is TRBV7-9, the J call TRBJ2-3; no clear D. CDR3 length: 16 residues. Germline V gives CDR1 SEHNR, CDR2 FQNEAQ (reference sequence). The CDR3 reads CDSSPGATTSTDTQYF. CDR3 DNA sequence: TGTGACAGCAGCCCTGGTGCGACCACTAGCACAGATACGCAGTATTTT.

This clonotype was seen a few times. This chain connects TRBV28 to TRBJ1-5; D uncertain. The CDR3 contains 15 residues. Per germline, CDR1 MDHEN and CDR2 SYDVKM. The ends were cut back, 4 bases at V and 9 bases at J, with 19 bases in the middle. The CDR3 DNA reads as TGTGCCAGCAGTTCACCTAGCCGGCATGAGGGGCCCCAGCATTTT. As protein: CASSSPSRHEGPQHF.

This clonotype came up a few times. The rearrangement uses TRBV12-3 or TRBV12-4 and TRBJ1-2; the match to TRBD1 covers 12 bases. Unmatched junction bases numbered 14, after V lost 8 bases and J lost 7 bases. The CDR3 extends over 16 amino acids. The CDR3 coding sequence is TGTGCCAGCGGATTCTACGGGACAGGGGGCTTTGGTGGCTACACCTTC. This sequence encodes CASGFYGTGGFGGYTF.

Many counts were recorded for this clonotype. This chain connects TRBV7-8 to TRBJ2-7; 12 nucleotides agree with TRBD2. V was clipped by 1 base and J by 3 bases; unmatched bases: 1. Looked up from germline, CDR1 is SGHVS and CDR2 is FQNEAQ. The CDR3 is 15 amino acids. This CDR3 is CASSLGLAGVYEQYF. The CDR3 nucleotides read TGTGCCAGCAGCTTAGGACTAGCGGGAGTCTACGAGCAGTACTTC. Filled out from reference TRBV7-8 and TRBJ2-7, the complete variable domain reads GAGVSQSPRYKVAKRGQDVALRCDPISGHVSLFWYQQALGQGPEFLTYFQNEAQLDKSGLPSDRFFAERPEGSVSTLKIQRTQQEDSAVYLCASSLGLAGVYEQYFGPGTRLTVT.

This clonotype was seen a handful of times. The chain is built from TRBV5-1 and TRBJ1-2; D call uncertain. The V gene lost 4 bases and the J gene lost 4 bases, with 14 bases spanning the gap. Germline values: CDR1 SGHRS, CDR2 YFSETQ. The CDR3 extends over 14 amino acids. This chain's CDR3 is CASSVEYYPYGYTF. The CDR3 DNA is TGCGCCAGCAGCGTTGAGTACTATCCCTATGGCTACACCTTC.

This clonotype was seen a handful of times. The CDR3 coding sequence is TGCAGTGCTAGAGATCCGGGACCAGGGTCCTACAATGAGCAGTTCTTC. It encodes CSARDPGPGSYNEQFF. This rearrangement joins TRBV20-1 to TRBJ2-1; D is possibly TRBD1 or TRBD2 (5 bases each). Trimming removed 0 bases at V and 1 base at J, with 13 bases between. Germline-derived CDR1 and CDR2 are DFQATT and SNEGSKA (reference sequence). This CDR3 contains 16 residues.

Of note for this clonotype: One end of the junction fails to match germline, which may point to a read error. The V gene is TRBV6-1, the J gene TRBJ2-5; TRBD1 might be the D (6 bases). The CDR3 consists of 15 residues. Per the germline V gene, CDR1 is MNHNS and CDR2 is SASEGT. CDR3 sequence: CASSQHRDMWKTQSF. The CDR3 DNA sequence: TGTGCCAGCAGTCAACACCGGGACATGTGGAAGACCCAGTCCTTC.

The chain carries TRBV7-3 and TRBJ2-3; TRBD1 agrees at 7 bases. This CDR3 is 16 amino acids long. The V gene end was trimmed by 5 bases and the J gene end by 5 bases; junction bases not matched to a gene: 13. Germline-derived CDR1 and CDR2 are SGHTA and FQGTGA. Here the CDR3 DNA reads TGTGCCAGCAGCCTCCAGTCAGGGGGTTCCGGAGATACGCAGTATTTT. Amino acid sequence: CASSLQSGGSGDTQYF.

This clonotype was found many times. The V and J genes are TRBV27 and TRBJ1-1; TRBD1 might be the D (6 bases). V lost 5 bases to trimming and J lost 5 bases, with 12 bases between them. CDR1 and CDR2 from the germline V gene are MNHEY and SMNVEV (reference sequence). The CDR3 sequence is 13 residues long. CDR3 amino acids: CASSQGQGTEAFF. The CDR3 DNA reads TGTGCCAGCAGTCAGGGGCAGGGGACTGAAGCTTTCTTT.

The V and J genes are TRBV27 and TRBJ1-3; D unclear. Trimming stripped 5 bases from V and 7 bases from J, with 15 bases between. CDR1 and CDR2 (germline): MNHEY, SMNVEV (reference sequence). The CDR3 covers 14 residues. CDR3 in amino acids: CASSERVGRNTIYF. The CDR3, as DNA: TGTGCCAGCAGTGAGAGGGTGGGGAGGAACACCATATATTTT.

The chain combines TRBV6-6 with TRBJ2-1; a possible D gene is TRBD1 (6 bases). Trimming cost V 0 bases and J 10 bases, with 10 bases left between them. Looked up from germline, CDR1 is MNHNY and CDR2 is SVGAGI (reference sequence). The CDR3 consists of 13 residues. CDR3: CASSYSSRGEQFF. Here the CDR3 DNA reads TGTGCCAGCAGTTACTCCTCAAGGGGGGAGCAGTTCTTC.